The clone carrying this TCR beta chain has at least ten counts. Antigen: not known. The data were taken from a study of CD8 T cells in ankylosing spondylitis. Study-wide findings and caveats: Disease-linked clones reportedly concentrated significantly in matched ankylosing spondylitis synovial fluid.

Making use of molecular barcodes, quantitative 5'-RACE generated TCR beta libraries. A single record per CDR3 protein comes from TCRdb applying MiXCR to the 5' RACE reads. The sample contains 29,000 or so distinct CDR3 sequences, less than 6.5% of which appear only once. J was trimmed by 9 bases and V by 0 bases; bases with no gene match: 6. Per the germline V gene, CDR1 is SGDLS and CDR2 is YYNGEE. The CDR3 is 14 amino acids. The sequenced sample was blood, either unsorted or a sorted T cell fraction (not recorded which). The chain has TRBV9 and TRBJ2-1, with 7 bases aligning to TRBD1. This receptor was taken from a female donor with ankylosing spondylitis or in good health (not recorded which). CDR3 loop: CASSVGQGRIEQFF. The DNA for the CDR3 is TGTGCCAGCAGCGTAGGACAGGGTCGGATTGAGCAGTTCTTC.